Shown below are 9 T cell receptor beta chains from a single sample sequenced in a study of blood T cell repertoires in COVID-19. The data were produced by immunoSEQ multiplex PCR, yet TCRdb's version contains in-frame clones alone and is incomplete. The sample carries 220,000 or so clones, around three quarters recorded once. The sequenced sample was peripheral blood. These receptors were obtained from a woman in her 70s with acute or convalescent COVID-19.

This chain links TRBV12-3 or TRBV12-4 with TRBJ1-5; no firm D call. The V and J ends lost 3 bases and 7 bases respectively, with 7 bases between them. The CDR3 length is 12 residues. CDR3 sequence reads: CASSFAEQPQHF. The CDR3 region has the DNA TGTGCCAGCAGTTTCGCGGAGCAGCCCCAGCATTTT.

V is TRBV5-4 and J is TRBJ2-7; 13 nucleotides match TRBD2. CDR1 is SGHNT, CDR2 YYREEE, per germline (reference sequence). CDR3 length: 13 amino acids. J gave up 12 bases and V 4 bases, and 7 bases lay outside the gene matches. Here the CDR3 DNA reads TGTGCCAGCAGCGGAGGGACTAGCGGGACTCTGTACTTC. Translation gives CASSGGTSGTLYF.

This clone was counted a single time. This chain uses TRBV19 with TRBJ2-1, with TRBD2 identical over 9 bases. V gave up 0 bases and J gave up 8 bases; unmatched junction bases: 5. The CDR3 spans 15 residues. The germline V gene has CDR1 LNHDA and CDR2 SQIVND (reference sequence). The CDR3 DNA sequence: TGTGCCAGTAGTATAGAAGCGGGAGGCCTGTATGAGCAGTTCTTC. Amino acid sequence: CASSIEAGGLYEQFF.

This sequence joins TRBV6-2 or TRBV6-3 and TRBJ1-4; D is possibly TRBD1 (6 bases). V lost 5 bases, J lost 8 bases, and 9 bases lay in between. This CDR3 contains 12 residues. In germline, CDR1 is MNHEY, CDR2 SVGEGT. CDR3 protein: CASSNDREKLFF. The CDR3, as DNA: TGTGCCAGCAGTAATGACAGGGAAAAACTGTTTTTT.

V and J are TRBV10-3 and TRBJ1-5, with 10 bases that match TRBD1. The CDR3 is 13 residues long. CDR1 and CDR2 from the germline V gene are ENHRY and SYGVKD. After removal of 10 bases from V and 9 bases from J, the junction contained 9 bases not matched to a gene. Here the CDR3 reads CATGTGERLPQHF. CDR3 nucleotide sequence: TGTGCCACCGGGACAGGGGAGAGACTGCCCCAGCATTTT.

V usage is TRBV5-6 and J usage is TRBJ2-1; TRBD2 might be the D (5 bases). The CDR3 loop spans 14 amino acids. Germline CDR1 SGHDT, CDR2 YYEEEE. The V end lost 9 bases, the J end lost 0 bases, and 13 bases lay between the germline ends. The CDR3 coding sequence is TGTGCCACCACCCGGAGGAGCTCCTACAATGAGCAGTTCTTC. This sequence encodes CATTRRSSYNEQFF.

This chain uses TRBV7-3 with TRBJ2-3, with D possibly TRBD2 on 6 matching bases. Germline CDR1 reads SGHTA; CDR2 reads FQGTGA. V lost 2 bases and J 0 bases, leaving 12 bases between the germline ends. This CDR3 comprises 16 residues. Here the CDR3 reads CASSLGTYTSTDTQYF. DNA for the CDR3: TGTGCCAGCAGCTTAGGGACTTATACTAGCACAGATACGCAGTATTTT.

The chain uses TRBV27 and TRBJ2-3; 9 bases fit TRBD2. Germline CDR1 MNHEY, CDR2 SMNVEV (reference sequence). CDR3 length: 16 residues. V was pared by 5 bases and J by 4 bases, with 10 bases of the junction left unmatched. In DNA, the CDR3 is TGTGCCAGCAGTCCCTTAGCGGGAGCAGGGGCAGATACGCAGTATTTT. It codes for CASSPLAGAGADTQYF.

The chain combines TRBV18 with TRBJ2-1; the match to TRBD2 covers 9 bases. With V trimmed by 3 bases and J by 2 bases, 2 bases remained unmatched. CDR1 is KGHSH, CDR2 LQKENI, per germline. The CDR3 is 15 residues long. The CDR3 DNA follows: TGTGCCAGCTCACCCCGACTAGCGGCCTACAATGAGCAGTTCTTC. Its protein is CASSPRLAAYNEQFF.